This entry lists 19 T cell receptor beta chains sequenced from one sample in a study of cytomegalovirus exposure and HLA in healthy donors. The PCR used 60 Vbeta and 13 Jbeta primers. Clones were read by immunoSEQ multiplex PCR, and TCRdb kept only the in-frame ones, dropping some. The table shows approximately 170,000 clones, with roughly four fifths occurring only once. The sequencing sample was made of PBMCs. The receptor source for this set is a man aged 45-60 years in good health and CMV-seropositive.

V is TRBV6-5 and J is TRBJ1-1; possibly TRBD1 for D (5 bases). The V and J ends lost 5 bases and 4 bases respectively, with 14 bases between them. Per germline, CDR1 MNHEY and CDR2 SVGAGI. CDR3 length: 14 amino acids. The CDR3 loop reads CASSPAPGGTEAFF. The CDR3 DNA reads TGTGCCAGCAGTCCCGCCCCGGGGGGCACTGAAGCTTTCTTT.

This clone was observed once. This chain joins TRBV9 and TRBJ1-5; tentatively, D is TRBD1 (6 bases). V lost 3 bases to trimming and J lost 2 bases, with 6 bases between them. Looked up from germline, CDR1 is SGDLS and CDR2 is YYNGEE. There are 13 residues in the CDR3. The CDR3 here is CASSDRGNQPQHF. In nucleotides, the CDR3 is TGTGCCAGCAGCGACAGGGGCAATCAGCCCCAGCATTTT.

The J gene is TRBJ2-3, the V gene TRBV4-1; tentatively, D is TRBD2 (6 bases). Germline V gene lookup returns CDR1 MGHRA and CDR2 YSYEKL. The CDR3 sequence is 13 residues long. The V and J ends lost 5 bases and 5 bases respectively, with 11 bases between them. The CDR3: CASSWRREDTQYF. CDR3 bases: TGCGCCAGCAGCTGGCGGCGGGAAGATACGCAGTATTTT.

The genes are TRBV4-1 and TRBJ2-7, with D hard to call. Germline loops: CDR1 MGHRA, CDR2 YSYEKL. The length of the CDR3 is 13 residues. Trimming removed 0 bases from V and 3 bases from J, with 6 bases in between. Here the CDR3 DNA reads TGCGCCAGCAGCCAAGATAACAGCTACGAGCAGTACTTC. Protein product: CASSQDNSYEQYF.

In this sample, this clone turned up once. This sequence joins TRBV29-1 and TRBJ2-1; 11 nucleotides line up with TRBD2. Germline-derived CDR1 and CDR2 are SQVTM and ANQGSEA. Unmatched junction bases numbered 6, after V lost 1 base and J lost 7 bases. The CDR3 sequence is 15 residues long. The CDR3 DNA reads as TGCAGCGTTGAAGGACTAGCGGGGAACCTTAATGAGCAGTTCTTC. This encodes CSVEGLAGNLNEQFF.

The chain employs TRBV2 and TRBJ2-7; tentatively, D is TRBD2 (5 bases). V gave up 3 bases and J gave up 6 bases, with 12 bases separating them. This CDR3 spans 13 amino acids. Germline V gives CDR1 SNHLY, CDR2 FYNNEI. Here the CDR3 reads CASSEVRGFEQYF. As DNA, the CDR3 is TGTGCCAGCAGTGAGGTTCGGGGATTCGAGCAGTACTTC.

V usage is TRBV27 and J usage is TRBJ2-5; D is uncertain. This CDR3 comprises 12 residues. V lost 6 bases, J lost 3 bases, and 8 bases lay in between. Germline CDR1 reads MNHEY; CDR2 reads SMNVEV (reference sequence). CDR3 protein: CASRTSEETQYF. The CDR3 DNA sequence: TGTGCCAGCAGAACCAGCGAAGAGACCCAGTACTTC.

The chain combines TRBV28 with TRBJ1-2; D not resolved. Germline V gene sequence: CDR1 MDHEN, CDR2 SYDVKM. Trimming removed 6 bases from V and 8 bases from J, with 13 bases in between. The length of the CDR3 is 12 residues. For the CDR3, the DNA is TGTGCCAGCAGCCCGCGCCTCCGAGGCTACACCTTC. Translation: CASSPRLRGYTF.

V usage is TRBV28 and J usage is TRBJ1-4; 11 nucleotides match TRBD1. CDR1 MDHEN and CDR2 SYDVKM come from the germline V gene. V was clipped by 6 bases and J by 7 bases; unmatched bases: 4. This CDR3 spans 14 amino acids. CDR3 residues: CASRPGQGGEKLFF. As DNA, the CDR3 is TGTGCCAGCAGGCCGGGACAGGGGGGTGAAAAACTGTTTTTT.

The DNA for the CDR3 is TGTGCCAGCAGCCCACAGGGGGCGCTGGTCGAGCAGTACTTC. Protein: CASSPQGALVEQYF. The chain is built from TRBV7-9 and TRBJ2-5; 9 nucleotides match TRBD1. Gene TRBJ2-7 matches the end of the DNA better, so the J call may be wrong. Germline CDR1 reads SEHNR; CDR2 reads FQNEAQ (reference sequence). CDR3 length equals 14 residues.

The chain uses TRBV9 and TRBJ1-1; TRBD1 matches at 7 bases. The germline gives CDR1 SGDLS, CDR2 YYNGEE. The CDR3 totals 13 residues. The V segment lost 0 bases and the J segment 8 bases; nucleotides outside the gene matches: 4. CDR3 nucleotides: TGTGCCAGCAGCGTAGTGTCAGGGGGGGAAGCTTTCTTT. Protein product: CASSVVSGGEAFF. The whole variable domain, filled in from reference TRBV9 and TRBJ1-1, reads DSGVTQTPKHLITATGQRVTLRCSPRSGDLSVYWYQQSLDQGLQFLIQYYNGEERAKGNILERFSAQQFPDLHSELNLSSLELGDSALYFCASSVVSGGEAFFGQGTRLTVV.

The chain employs TRBV30 and TRBJ2-7; D not certain. The germline gives CDR1 GTSNPN, CDR2 SVGIG (reference sequence). Trimming stripped 2 bases from V and 3 bases from J, with 8 bases between. The CDR3 has 12 residues. Written as DNA, the CDR3 is TGTGCCTGGAGTACAGACAACTACGAGCAGTACTTC. Amino acids: CAWSTDNYEQYF.

The chain recombines TRBV4-2 with TRBJ1-2; D gene uncertain. CDR1 is LGHNA, CDR2 YNFKEQ, per germline. Trimming pared 0 bases from V and 2 bases from J, leaving 10 bases between. There are 15 residues in the CDR3. DNA of the CDR3: TGTGCCAGCAGCCAAGATGATGGCCAGAACTATGGCTACACCTTC. This encodes CASSQDDGQNYGYTF.

The V call is TRBV4-1, the J call TRBJ2-5; 10 bases are shared with TRBD1. The CDR3 loop spans 16 amino acids. V lost 3 bases and J lost 3; bases outside the gene matches: 7. Germline V gene sequence: CDR1 MGHRA, CDR2 YSYEKL. The chain's CDR3 is CASSQETGGWEETQYF. Written as DNA, the CDR3 is TGCGCCAGCAGCCAGGAGACAGGGGGCTGGGAAGAGACCCAGTACTTC.

J is TRBJ1-1 and V is TRBV5-1, with 7 bases aligning to TRBD1. The CDR3 covers 14 residues. V lost 4 bases to trimming and J lost 0 bases; unmatched junction nucleotides: 3. Germline V CDR1 and CDR2: SGHRS, YFSETQ. CDR3 sequence (DNA): TGCGCCAGCAGCGAGACAGGGATGAACACTGAAGCTTTCTTT. Translation gives CASSETGMNTEAFF. Using reference TRBV5-1 and TRBJ1-1 for the parts outside the CDR3, the full variable domain is KAGVTQTPRYLIKTRGQQVTLSCSPISGHRSVSWYQQTPGQGLQFLFEYFSETQRNKGNFPGRFSGRQFSNSRSEMNVSTLELGDSALYLCASSETGMNTEAFFGQGTRLTVV.

The chain employs TRBV10-3 and TRBJ2-6; 7 bases fit TRBD2. This CDR3 has 16 residues. Germline CDR1 and CDR2: ENHRY and SYGVKD. V shed 11 bases, J shed 0 bases, and the junction held 10 bases outside the gene matches. CDR3 DNA sequence: TGTGCCTCCGGCGGGGGTCTTAGCTCTGGGGCCAACGTCCTGACTTTC. Its protein is CASGGGLSSGANVLTF.

V usage is TRBV7-2 and J usage is TRBJ2-5, with TRBD1 matching 7 bases. Germline values: CDR1 SGHTA, CDR2 FQGNSA. V was pared by 3 bases and J by 6 bases, with 4 bases of the junction left unmatched. The CDR3 sequence is 13 residues long. CDR3 sequence: CASSLGQTQTQYF. The CDR3 DNA reads TGTGCCAGCAGCTTGGGACAGACGCAGACCCAGTACTTC.

V is TRBV2 and J is TRBJ1-5, with D possibly TRBD1 on 6 matching bases. This CDR3 region has 15 residues. Trimming stripped 6 bases from V and 6 bases from J, with 18 bases between. Germline-derived CDR1 and CDR2 are SNHLY and FYNNEI. CDR3 loop: CASRVATGSGQPQHF. CDR3 sequence (DNA): TGTGCCAGCAGAGTCGCTACAGGGTCCGGTCAGCCCCAGCATTTT.

This chain connects TRBV28 to TRBJ2-3; maybe TRBD1 (6 bases). The CDR3 runs 13 residues. Germline CDR1 and CDR2: MDHEN and SYDVKM. Trimming left V 4 bases short and J 3 bases short, with 8 bases between. As DNA, the CDR3 is TGTGCCAGCAGTTCTCAGGGGACAGATACGCAGTATTTT. This gives the protein CASSSQGTDTQYF.